Listed here are 25 T cell receptor beta chains from one sample, sequenced in a study of blood T cell repertoires in COVID-19. Libraries were prepared by immunoSEQ multiplex PCR; TCRdb keeps only in-frame clonotypes and omits some of them. Among about 250,000 clones listed, more than 75% were seen once. Sequencing used PBMCs or T cells enriched from blood (not recorded which). The receptors come from a man between 18 and 35 years old who had recovered from COVID-19.

The CDR3, as DNA: TGTGCCAGCAGTTGGGGAGACGGGATACACGATTCTGGAAACACCATATATTTT. Encoded protein: CASSWGDGIHDSGNTIYF. The chain has TRBV25-1 and TRBJ1-3, with D unclear. This CDR3 contains 18 residues. Germline CDR1 and CDR2: MGHDK and SYGVNS. Trimming pared 5 bases from V and 1 base from J, leaving 21 bases between.

The V call is TRBV6-1, the J call TRBJ2-2; TRBD2 aligns across 11 bases. The length of the CDR3 is 18 residues. In germline, CDR1 is MNHNS, CDR2 SASEGT. The V and J ends lost 2 bases and 5 bases, in that order; junction bases with no gene match: 10. The CDR3 here is CASSEQLAGGRRTGELFF. CDR3 bases: TGTGCCAGCAGTGAACAGCTAGCGGGGGGCCGAAGGACCGGGGAGCTGTTTTTT.

The chain joins TRBV18 to TRBJ2-5; TRBD1 is a possible D gene (6 bases). The V and J ends lost 6 bases and 4 bases respectively, with 21 bases between them. The CDR3 runs 16 residues. Germline V CDR1 and CDR2: KGHSH, LQKENI. CDR3 region: CASSSMGTSLGETQYF. CDR3 coding DNA: TGTGCCAGCTCTTCCATGGGGACATCACTCGGAGAGACCCAGTACTTC.

The chain joins TRBV15 to TRBJ2-5; 10 bases map to TRBD2. CDR1 and CDR2 (germline): LNHNV, YYDKDF (reference sequence). The CDR3 has 18 residues. V shed 5 bases, J shed 6 bases, and the junction held 18 bases outside the gene matches. This chain's CDR3 is CATSSRRELAGVAKTQYF. CDR3 coding DNA: TGTGCCACCAGCTCCCGCAGGGAGCTAGCGGGAGTAGCAAAGACCCAGTACTTC.

The V and J genes are TRBV5-4 and TRBJ2-1; 8 bases line up with TRBD1. The germline gives CDR1 SGHNT, CDR2 YYREEE (reference sequence). J was trimmed by 4 bases and V by 4 bases; bases with no gene match: 7. This CDR3 is 15 amino acids long. Here the CDR3 reads CASSVGQVIYNEQFF. The CDR3 DNA follows: TGTGCCAGCAGCGTGGGACAGGTGATTTACAATGAGCAGTTCTTC.

Here the CDR3 reads CASSPGGDSYEQYF. CDR3 nucleotide sequence: TGTGCCAGCAGCCCGGGGGGGGATTCCTACGAGCAGTACTTC. This chain joins TRBV9 and TRBJ2-7; TRBD2 matches at 8 bases. The length of the CDR3 is 14 residues. Per the germline V gene, CDR1 is SGDLS and CDR2 is YYNGEE. The ends lost 4 bases at V and 1 base at J; junction bases unmatched: 4.

This chain uses TRBV6-5 with TRBJ2-5; D is possibly TRBD2 (5 bases). The CDR3 sequence is 13 residues long. Germline V gene sequence: CDR1 MNHEY, CDR2 SVGAGI. V lost 6 bases and J lost 5, with 13 bases in between. The CDR3 region has the DNA TGTGCCAGCAGCGGAGGCATTACGGAGACCCAGTACTTC. Translated, it gives CASSGGITETQYF.

CDR3 sequence reads: CASSQGTGRYEQYF. The DNA for the CDR3 is TGCGCCAGCAGCCAAGGGACAGGGCGCTACGAGCAGTACTTC. The rearrangement uses TRBV5-1 and TRBJ2-7; 9 bases line up with TRBD1. Trimming took 4 bases from V and 3 from J; bases not matched to a gene: 5. CDR1 and CDR2 from the germline V gene are SGHRS and YFSETQ. The CDR3 has 14 residues.

This chain's CDR3 is CASSFRERGYEQYF. CDR3 nucleotide sequence: TGCGCCAGCAGTTTTCGTGAGCGGGGCTACGAGCAGTACTTC. This chain connects TRBV5-1 to TRBJ2-7, with TRBD2 matching over 7 bases. CDR1 and CDR2 (germline): SGHRS, YFSETQ. The CDR3 spans 14 residues. The V gene end was trimmed by 5 bases and the J gene end by 3 bases; junction bases not matched to a gene: 8.

The J gene is TRBJ2-7, the V gene TRBV30; TRBD1 might be the D (6 bases). Germline CDR1 is GTSNPN and CDR2 is SVGIG (reference sequence). The CDR3 totals 12 residues. Trimming cost V 7 bases and J 7 bases, with 17 bases left between them. The DNA for the CDR3 is TGTGCCTTCCGAACAGGGACCTGGGAGCAGTACTTC. Translation: CAFRTGTWEQYF.

This clone appeared once. V usage is TRBV7-9 and J usage is TRBJ2-3, with TRBD2 matching over 9 bases. Germline loops: CDR1 SEHNR, CDR2 FQNEAQ (reference sequence). With V trimmed by 5 bases and J by 5 bases, 8 bases remained unmatched. This CDR3 region has 15 residues. The DNA for the CDR3 is TGTGCCAGCAGCGTCTCGGGACTAGCTGGAGATACGCAGTATTTT. This codes for CASSVSGLAGDTQYF.

The rearrangement links TRBV28 to TRBJ1-2, with D hard to call. The CDR3 length is 13 residues. Deletions cut 3 bases from V and 3 bases from J, with 8 bases between. Germline CDR1 and CDR2: MDHEN and SYDVKM. The CDR3 bases are TGTGCCAGCAGTTTCAGAGGCCACTATGGCTACACCTTC. Translation: CASSFRGHYGYTF.

The rearrangement links TRBV2 to TRBJ2-7; possibly TRBD2 for D (6 bases). The germline CDR1 and CDR2 sequences are SNHLY and FYNNEI. Trimming stripped 4 bases from V and 3 bases from J, with 16 bases between. CDR3 length: 15 residues. DNA of the CDR3: TGTGCCAGCAGTGGGGGGGAGAAGTTTAGCTACGAGCAGTACTTC. Translating it yields CASSGGEKFSYEQYF. Full variable domain (missing parts from reference TRBV2 and TRBJ2-7): EPEVTQTPSHQVTQMGQEVILRCVPISNHLYFYWYRQILGQKVEFLVSFYNNEISEKSEIFDDQFSVERPDGSNFTLKIRSTKLEDSAMYFCASSGGEKFSYEQYFGPGTRLTVT.

The V call is TRBV3-1 (or the pseudogene TRBV3-2), the J call TRBJ2-3; no firm D call. CDR3 length: 13 residues. Trimming shortened V by 0 bases and J by 2 bases, and 3 bases separated the two germline ends. Germline V CDR1 and CDR2: LGHDT, YNNKEL (reference sequence). CDR3 nucleotide sequence: TGTGCCAGCAGCCAAGACTTCACAGATACGCAGTATTTT. It translates to CASSQDFTDTQYF.

V is TRBV7-2 and J is TRBJ2-3, with D perhaps matching TRBD2 (6 bases). The V and J ends lost 5 bases and 10 bases respectively, with 16 bases between them. Germline V gene lookup returns CDR1 SGHTA and CDR2 FQGNSA. This CDR3 contains 13 residues. CDR3 amino acids: CASSTTRARAQYF. As DNA, the CDR3 is TGTGCCAGCAGCACGACTAGGGCGAGGGCGCAGTATTTT.

The chain uses TRBV4-1 and TRBJ2-7, with TRBD1 identical over 10 bases. The V segment lost 0 bases and the J segment 3 bases; nucleotides outside the gene matches: 8. The CDR3 has 17 amino acids. The germline CDR1 and CDR2 sequences are MGHRA and YSYEKL. DNA of the CDR3: TGCGCCAGCAGCCAAGATCCGGGACAGGGGATCAGCTACGAGCAGTACTTC. Protein product: CASSQDPGQGISYEQYF.

The rearrangement uses TRBV5-1 and TRBJ2-1; tentatively, D is TRBD1 (5 bases). This CDR3 comprises 18 residues. Germline V gene data show CDR1 as SGHRS and CDR2 as YFSETQ. Trimming took 1 base from V and 5 from J, leaving 22 bases between them. The DNA of the CDR3 is TGCGCCAGCAGCTTGATTCGACAGATAAAACACCAAGACAATGAGCAGTTCTTC. As protein: CASSLIRQIKHQDNEQFF. The whole variable domain, filled in from reference TRBV5-1 and TRBJ2-1, reads KAGVTQTPRYLIKTRGQQVTLSCSPISGHRSVSWYQQTPGQGLQFLFEYFSETQRNKGNFPGRFSGRQFSNSRSEMNVSTLELGDSALYLCASSLIRQIKHQDNEQFFGPGTRLTVL.

The V call is TRBV25-1, the J call TRBJ1-1; possibly TRBD1 for D (5 bases). Germline loops: CDR1 MGHDK, CDR2 SYGVNS. V was cut by 6 bases and J by 1 base, with 9 bases left in between. The CDR3 has 13 amino acids. This CDR3 reads CASRLTGNTEAFF. As DNA, the CDR3 is TGTGCCAGCAGACTTACAGGGAACACTGAAGCTTTCTTT.

The chain links TRBV5-1 to TRBJ1-1; 12 positions match TRBD1. CDR3 length equals 16 residues. Germline V gene lookup returns CDR1 SGHRS and CDR2 YFSETQ. The trim removed 4 bases at V and 10 bases at J, leaving 14 bases unmatched. This CDR3 reads CASSHDEGQGAPGAFF. The CDR3 DNA follows: TGCGCCAGCAGCCACGACGAGGGACAGGGGGCGCCCGGAGCTTTCTTT.

The rearrangement uses TRBV19 and TRBJ2-2; no clear D. This CDR3 spans 15 amino acids. Germline V gene data show CDR1 as LNHDA and CDR2 as SQIVND (reference sequence). Trimming removed 3 bases at V and 0 bases at J, with 8 bases between. Here the CDR3 DNA reads TGTGCCAGTAGTATCGTAGGAGCGAACACCGGGGAGCTGTTTTTT. Its translation is CASSIVGANTGELFF.

The J gene is TRBJ2-2, the V gene TRBV19, with D possibly TRBD1 on 6 matching bases. The CDR3 has 15 residues. Deletions cut 3 bases from V and 7 bases from J, with 15 bases between. From germline, CDR1 is LNHDA and CDR2 SQIVND (reference sequence). The CDR3 DNA reads as TGTGCCAGTAGTATCTCCTTCAGGGGACACGGGGAGCTGTTTTTT. Its protein is CASSISFRGHGELFF.

This chain links TRBV6-4 with TRBJ1-5, with D perhaps TRBD1 (5 bases). Trimming left V 10 bases short and J 1 base short, with 20 bases between. Germline CDR1 MRHNA, CDR2 SNTAGT. The CDR3 is made up of 16 amino acids. The CDR3, as DNA: TGTGCCACCTCTCCTGACAGTGTCTTCAGCAATCAGCCCCAGCATTTT. Amino acids: CATSPDSVFSNQPQHF.

The V and J genes are TRBV7-9 and TRBJ1-6, with D perhaps TRBD1 (6 bases). The length of the CDR3 is 15 residues. Trimming shortened V by 5 bases and J by 7 bases, and 15 bases separated the two germline ends. Germline CDR1 and CDR2: SEHNR and FQNEAQ (reference sequence). This chain's CDR3 is CASSPLQGINSPLHF. CDR3 bases: TGTGCCAGCAGCCCGTTACAGGGAATCAATTCACCCCTCCACTTT.

The chain recombines TRBV30 with TRBJ1-6; D unclear. Germline V gene sequence: CDR1 GTSNPN, CDR2 SVGIG (reference sequence). V lost 3 bases to trimming and J lost 0 bases, with 3 bases between them. The CDR3 sequence is 13 residues long. The CDR3 nucleotides are TGTGCCTGGAGGAGCTCCTATAATTCACCCCTCCACTTT. Encoded protein: CAWRSSYNSPLHF.

The chain's CDR3 is CASSLGGTGDTEAFF. DNA for the CDR3: TGTGCCAGCAGTTTGGGGGGGACAGGGGACACTGAAGCTTTCTTT. The chain is built from TRBV28 and TRBJ1-1, with 10 bases lining up with TRBD1. Losses at the gene ends were 3 bases for V and 3 bases for J; bases not matched to a gene: 4. This CDR3 is built from 15 residues. The germline gives CDR1 MDHEN, CDR2 SYDVKM.